Given below is one T cell receptor (beta chain) in context. Its antigen is still unknown. This entry comes from a study of vaccination effects on CD4 cells after COVID-19. Pools of viral peptides were used by the ViraFEST assay to expand antigen-specific CD4+ T cells ahead of sequencing. After around ten days in culture, the CD4+ T cells were isolated. The person had a PCR-confirmed SARS-CoV-2 infection during March to December 2020. Each participant was given two doses of one vaccine (BNT162b2 or mRNA-1273). Wells of around 2 million PBMC each were grown with 10 IU/ml IL-2 and 8.5 to 10 ug/ml peptides. On day 3 and again on day 7, half the medium was replaced with IL-2 medium. The method was immunoSEQ multiplex PCR; TCRdb's version includes in-frame clones alone and lacks a portion of them. Among 14,000 or so clones listed, roughly 75% were seen once. V dropped 1 base and J dropped 2 bases, with 13 bases sitting between them. The CDR3 totals 15 residues. Germline lookup yields CDR1 SGHDT and CDR2 YYEEEE.

The rearrangement uses TRBV5-6 and TRBJ2-7, with D perhaps TRBD1 (6 bases). Sequencing used CD4+ T cells from PBMCs cultured with SARS-CoV-2 spike peptides, obtained after COVID-19 vaccination. The sequence was collected from a human donor who had a prior SARS-CoV-2 infection. Here the CDR3 reads CASSLYDRSAYEQYF. The CDR3, as DNA: TGTGCCAGCAGCTTGTACGACAGGTCAGCCTACGAGCAGTACTTC. The whole variable domain, filled in from reference TRBV5-6 and TRBJ2-7, reads DAGVTQSPTHLIKTRGQQVTLRCSPKSGHDTVSWYQQALGQGPQFIFQYYEEEERQRGNFPDRFSGHQFPNYSSELNVNALLLGDSALYLCASSLYDRSAYEQYFGPGTRLTVT.